Each of the 5 T cell receptor beta chains below was sequenced from the same sample in a study of blood T cells in healthy people across ages. Then a second PCR, running roughly 7 to 11 cycles, was carried out with a sample-barcoded 5' primer and a J-beta primer mix. From the 5' RACE reads, TCRdb called clonotypes with MiXCR, one entry per CDR3 protein. The table shows 1,500,000 or so distinct CDR3 sequences, with 35% to 45% occurring only once. Sequenced input: blood. These receptors all stem from a woman younger than 35 in good health.

The chain has TRBV4-3 and TRBJ2-7, with 8 positions matching TRBD2. V lost 1 base to trimming and J lost 3 bases; unmatched junction nucleotides: 17. Germline CDR1 LGHNA, CDR2 YSLEER. This CDR3 contains 19 residues. The CDR3 loop reads CASSQALGLADGRYYEQYF. CDR3 DNA: TGCGCCAGCAGCCAAGCTTTAGGACTAGCAGATGGGAGATACTACGAGCAGTACTTC.

The chain is built from TRBV6-6 and TRBJ1-2; 8 bases match TRBD1. CDR3 length: 14 amino acids. From germline, CDR1 is MNHNY and CDR2 SVGAGI (reference sequence). Trimming took 7 bases from V and 0 from J; bases not matched to a gene: 4. The CDR3 reads CASTVTGANYGYTF. CDR3 in DNA: TGTGCCAGCACTGTGACAGGGGCTAACTATGGCTACACCTTC.

V gene TRBV24-1 combines with J gene TRBJ2-5; D unclear. Germline CDR1 KGHDR, CDR2 SFDVKD. This CDR3 is built from 15 residues. Trimming removed 5 bases at V and 0 bases at J, with 12 bases between. The CDR3 coding sequence is TGTGCCACCAGTGTTCTAGGACGGAACCAAGAGACCCAGTACTTC. Residues: CATSVLGRNQETQYF.

The chain carries TRBV6-2 or TRBV6-3 and TRBJ1-4; D remains ambiguous. The ends were cut back, 2 bases at V and 3 bases at J, with 13 bases in the middle. The CDR3 covers 16 residues. Germline CDR1 and CDR2: MNHEY and SVGEGT. The CDR3 bases are TGTGCCAGCAGTTACACGGGAGGCGGGCCTAATGAAAAACTGTTTTTT. This sequence encodes CASSYTGGGPNEKLFF.

The rearrangement links TRBV20-1 to TRBJ2-7; 8 bases match TRBD1. CDR3 length: 14 amino acids. Germline CDR1 reads DFQATT; CDR2 reads SNEGSKA (reference sequence). V lost 1 base and J lost 2; bases outside the gene matches: 4. The CDR3 region has the DNA TGCAGTGCTAGAGTGGGACAGGCACCCTACGAGCAGTACTTC. As protein: CSARVGQAPYEQYF.